The 30 T cell receptor beta chains in this list originate from one sample, sequenced in a study of blood T cell repertoires in COVID-19. The protocol was immunoSEQ multiplex PCR, while the TCRdb copy is restricted to in-frame clones and leaves out a portion. The data hold 140,000 or so clones, with over 80% observed a single time. Sample: peripheral blood. The receptors originated from a man aged 55-75 years with active or convalescent COVID-19.

The V call is TRBV7-8, the J call TRBJ2-7, with TRBD2 matching over 12 bases. V lost 5 bases to trimming and J lost 5 bases; unmatched junction nucleotides: 10. The CDR3 totals 16 residues. Germline loops: CDR1 SGHVS, CDR2 FQNEAQ. The CDR3 nucleotides are TGTGCCAGCAGCCGTCGGACTAGCGGGAAGTTAAACGAGCAGTACTTC. Translating it yields CASSRRTSGKLNEQYF.

V is TRBV7-3 and J is TRBJ2-1, with TRBD2 matching over 11 bases. The CDR3 runs to 17 residues. With V trimmed by 2 bases and J by 3 bases, 6 bases remained unmatched. CDR1 is SGHTA and CDR2 is FQGTGA in the germline V gene. The CDR3 nucleotides are TGTGCCAGCAGCTTAGATTCCGGGACTAGCGGCTACAATGAGCAGTTCTTC. Amino acid sequence: CASSLDSGTSGYNEQFF.

V usage is TRBV18 and J usage is TRBJ1-1; 10 bases are a match to TRBD1. Unmatched junction bases numbered 2, after V lost 3 bases and J lost 4 bases. This CDR3 spans 14 amino acids. Per the germline V gene, CDR1 is KGHSH and CDR2 is LQKENI. As DNA, the CDR3 is TGTGCCAGCTCACCTGGACAGGGGGGCACTGAAGCTTTCTTT. Translation gives CASSPGQGGTEAFF.

The chain couples TRBV9 to TRBJ1-2; TRBD1 aligns across 9 bases. The CDR3 covers 14 residues. The germline V gene has CDR1 SGDLS and CDR2 YYNGEE. V dropped 6 bases and J dropped 6; count of bases not matched to a gene: 9. The CDR3 spells CASTRDRVGDGYTF. For the CDR3, the DNA is TGTGCCAGCACTAGGGACAGGGTAGGGGATGGCTACACCTTC.

J is TRBJ2-6 and V is TRBV19; 8 bases are shared with TRBD1. V was clipped by 6 bases and J by 1 base; unmatched bases: 14. CDR1 is LNHDA and CDR2 is SQIVND in the germline V gene (reference sequence). The CDR3 has 19 residues. Written as DNA, the CDR3 is TGTGCCAGTAGGTCCCCGCTTGGGCAGGGGGCATCTGGGGCCAACGTCCTGACTTTC. Amino acid sequence: CASRSPLGQGASGANVLTF.

The V call is TRBV10-3, the J call TRBJ2-1; weak D call: TRBD2 (6 bases). Between the trimmed V and J ends, which lost 3 bases and 2 bases, there was a span of 14 bases. Looked up from germline, CDR1 is ENHRY and CDR2 is SYGVKD. The CDR3 is 16 residues long. DNA for the CDR3: TGTGCCATCAGTGACGACGGGAGCCAGGCCTACAATGAGCAGTTCTTC. Amino acids: CAISDDGSQAYNEQFF.

The chain combines TRBV5-1 with TRBJ1-1; TRBD1 agrees at 7 bases. V gave up 4 bases and J gave up 6 bases; unmatched junction bases: 6. CDR3 size: 13 residues. Germline V gives CDR1 SGHRS, CDR2 YFSETQ. CDR3 sequence: CASSPDRDSEAFF. The CDR3 DNA reads TGCGCCAGCAGCCCCGACAGGGACTCTGAAGCTTTCTTT.

This chain connects TRBV6-5 to TRBJ2-7, with 7 positions matching TRBD2. The J segment lost 0 bases and the V segment lost 9 bases, leaving 8 bases of the junction unmatched. The V gene's germline CDR1 is MNHEY and CDR2 SVGAGI. This CDR3 is 14 amino acids long. DNA of the CDR3: TGTGCCAGGGCAGGGAGGGCAGTCTCCTACGAGCAGTACTTC. Encoded protein: CARAGRAVSYEQYF.

The chain has TRBV4-2 and TRBJ1-5, with unresolved D. Trimming cost V 3 bases and J 4 bases, with 7 bases left between them. Germline CDR1 LGHNA, CDR2 YNFKEQ. This CDR3 has 13 amino acids. CDR3 amino acids: CASSQGPNQPQHF. CDR3 nucleotides: TGTGCCAGCAGCCAGGGCCCTAATCAGCCCCAGCATTTT.

As concerns this clone: Within the sample, other DNA sequences also encode this same CDR3. The chain employs TRBV7-3 and TRBJ2-5, with 7 bases identical to TRBD1. Looked up from germline, CDR1 is SGHTA and CDR2 is FQGTGA. CDR3 length equals 13 residues. J was trimmed by 4 bases and V by 5 bases; bases with no gene match: 4. DNA of the CDR3: TGTGCCAGCAGCCTCAACAGGGGAGAGACCCAGTACTTC. Amino acids: CASSLNRGETQYF.

V is TRBV5-1 and J is TRBJ2-7, with D possibly being TRBD2 (5 bases). Per germline, CDR1 SGHRS and CDR2 YFSETQ. V lost 4 bases and J lost 6, with 14 bases in between. The CDR3 totals 13 residues. The CDR3 region is CASSNGPGSEQYF. In nucleotides, the CDR3 is TGCGCCAGCAGCAATGGGCCGGGAAGCGAGCAGTACTTC.

The gene calls are TRBV7-2 and TRBJ2-3; D not certain. Per germline, CDR1 SGHTA and CDR2 FQGNSA. The CDR3 spans 12 residues. The V gene lost 4 bases and the J gene lost 2 bases, with 4 bases spanning the gap. The chain's CDR3 is CASSSYTDTQYF. DNA of the CDR3: TGTGCCAGCAGCTCTTACACAGATACGCAGTATTTT.

The CDR3 sequence: CSVDTGQGRNTEAFF. The CDR3 DNA reads as TGCAGCGTTGACACGGGACAGGGTAGGAACACTGAAGCTTTCTTT. The chain joins TRBV29-1 to TRBJ1-1; 9 nucleotides agree with TRBD1. J gave up 1 base and V 3 bases, and 6 bases lay outside the gene matches. Germline lookup yields CDR1 SQVTM and CDR2 ANQGSEA. This CDR3 comprises 15 residues.

This clone has a single count. This chain joins TRBV6-5 and TRBJ2-1; 10 bases align to TRBD2. V lost 7 bases and J lost 10; bases outside the gene matches: 13. The CDR3 is 15 residues long. CDR1 is MNHEY, CDR2 SVGAGI, per germline. The CDR3 bases are TGTGCCAGCACCAAGGCCCCTAGCGGGAGCGGGGAGCAGTTCTTC. Translated: CASTKAPSGSGEQFF.

V gene TRBV10-2 combines with J gene TRBJ1-5; no clear D gene. Trimming stripped 2 bases from V and 4 bases from J, with 15 bases between. This CDR3 has 16 amino acids. Per germline, CDR1 WSHSY and CDR2 SAAADI. The CDR3 bases are TGCGCCAGCAGTGAGCCCCCAGGAAACGCAAATCAGCCCCAGCATTTT. Protein product: CASSEPPGNANQPQHF.

J is TRBJ1-5 and V is TRBV12-3 or TRBV12-4, with 8 bases that match TRBD1. V was pared by 6 bases and J by 9 bases, with 4 bases of the junction left unmatched. The CDR3 has 12 amino acids. CDR3 loop: CASSLQGGPQHF. DNA for the CDR3: TGTGCCAGCAGCCTACAGGGGGGGCCCCAGCATTTT.

The rearrangement links TRBV6-5 to TRBJ1-4, with a tentative D call TRBD1 (6 bases). CDR3 length: 13 residues. Germline loops: CDR1 MNHEY, CDR2 SVGAGI. The V end lost 8 bases, the J end lost 4 bases, and 11 bases lay between the germline ends. The CDR3 sequence is CASRGGGNEKLFF. The CDR3 bases are TGTGCCAGCCGAGGGGGTGGTAATGAAAAACTGTTTTTT.

This clone was seen only once. The J gene is TRBJ2-5, the V gene TRBV7-9, with TRBD1 matching over 10 bases. CDR1 is SEHNR and CDR2 is FQNEAQ in the germline V gene (reference sequence). With V trimmed by 4 bases and J by 4 bases, 3 bases remained unmatched. This CDR3 contains 14 residues. The chain's CDR3 is CASSSGTGVETQYF. The CDR3 nucleotides read TGTGCCAGCAGCTCCGGGACAGGGGTAGAGACCCAGTACTTC.

This sequence joins TRBV9 and TRBJ2-2; D call uncertain. The CDR3 loop spans 13 amino acids. V lost 0 bases, J lost 6 bases, and 6 bases lay in between. CDR1 SGDLS and CDR2 YYNGEE come from the germline V gene. Written as DNA, the CDR3 is TGTGCCAGCAGCGTAGCGGGTCCCGGGGAGCTGTTTTTT. Encoded protein: CASSVAGPGELFF.

This chain links TRBV28 with TRBJ1-4, with 9 bases that match TRBD1. The V segment lost 6 bases and the J segment 3 bases; nucleotides outside the gene matches: 5. Looked up from germline, CDR1 is MDHEN and CDR2 is SYDVKM. The CDR3 is made up of 15 amino acids. CDR3: CASRPQGASNEKLFF. In DNA, the CDR3 is TGTGCCAGCAGGCCACAGGGGGCGTCTAATGAAAAACTGTTTTTT.

This sequence joins TRBV27 and TRBJ2-3; 9 positions match TRBD2. The CDR3 covers 15 residues. With V trimmed by 6 bases and J by 1 base, 5 bases remained unmatched. Germline CDR1 MNHEY, CDR2 SMNVEV (reference sequence). In DNA, the CDR3 is TGTGCCAGCAGGACTAGCGGATACCGCACAGATACGCAGTATTTT. This codes for CASRTSGYRTDTQYF.

The chain employs TRBV6-6 and TRBJ1-2; D is possibly TRBD1 (5 bases). Germline V gene sequence: CDR1 MNHNY, CDR2 SVGAGI (reference sequence). This CDR3 region has 15 residues. The V end was cut by 2 bases, the J end by 6 bases, with 16 bases between. CDR3 loop: CASSYTPAGRDGYTF. CDR3 DNA: TGTGCCAGCAGTTACACCCCCGCAGGGAGGGATGGCTACACCTTC.

This chain uses TRBV25-1 with TRBJ1-2; D might be TRBD1 (6 bases). Germline V CDR1 and CDR2: MGHDK, SYGVNS. This CDR3 region has 12 residues. Trimming cost V 4 bases and J 6 bases, with 9 bases left between them. This CDR3 is CASSVTGNGYTF. DNA for the CDR3: TGTGCCAGCAGTGTAACAGGGAATGGCTACACCTTC.

The count of this clone is one. As DNA, the CDR3 is TGTGCCAGCAGCTTAGGGGGGACAGGGGTTTCACCCCTCCACTTT. Its protein product is CASSLGGTGVSPLHF. The J gene is TRBJ1-6, the V gene TRBV7-8; 10 positions agree with TRBD1. Trimming at V came to 1 base and at J to 9 bases, leaving 3 bases not matched to a gene. This CDR3 has 15 amino acids. Germline values: CDR1 SGHVS, CDR2 FQNEAQ.

The chain is built from TRBV9 and TRBJ2-3; D is unresolved. V was trimmed by 2 bases and J by 0 bases, leaving 10 bases between them. Per the germline V gene, CDR1 is SGDLS and CDR2 is YYNGEE. The CDR3 loop spans 15 amino acids. The CDR3: CASSVGGASTDTQYF. CDR3 bases: TGTGCCAGCAGCGTTGGCGGTGCTAGCACAGATACGCAGTATTTT.

This clone was found once. The V gene is TRBV19, the J gene TRBJ1-1, with 7 bases that match TRBD1. Trimming cost V 5 bases and J 2 bases; bases outside gene matches: 11. The CDR3 totals 16 residues. Germline CDR1 LNHDA, CDR2 SQIVND (reference sequence). CDR3 DNA sequence: TGTGCCAGTAGTCCCAAACCACGGACAGGTAACACTGAAGCTTTCTTT. The encoded protein is CASSPKPRTGNTEAFF.

This clone was picked up a small number of times. The chain is built from TRBV28 and TRBJ2-7, with D possibly being TRBD1 (5 bases). This CDR3 region has 12 residues. CDR1 MDHEN and CDR2 SYDVKM come from the germline V gene. V was pared by 3 bases and J by 7 bases, with 10 bases between. The DNA of the CDR3 is TGTGCCAGCAGTTTTAGGCAGGGTGAGCAGTACTTC. Its protein product is CASSFRQGEQYF.

The gene calls are TRBV27 and TRBJ1-5; 8 positions match TRBD1. The CDR3 is 16 residues long. From germline, CDR1 is MNHEY and CDR2 SMNVEV (reference sequence). V was pared by 5 bases and J by 3 bases, with 9 bases of the junction left unmatched. CDR3 nucleotides: TGTGCCAGCAGTCGGACAGGGTCCCTTAACAATCAGCCCCAGCATTTT. The encoded protein is CASSRTGSLNNQPQHF.

The chain has TRBV7-9 and TRBJ1-2, with TRBD1 as a possible D gene (6 bases). CDR3 length: 15 amino acids. Germline CDR1 and CDR2: SEHNR and FQNEAQ (reference sequence). V was cut by 1 base and J by 8 bases, with 17 bases left in between. CDR3: CASSLEVAGALGYTF. The CDR3 bases are TGTGCCAGCAGCTTAGAAGTCGCAGGGGCCTTAGGCTACACCTTC.

This clone was observed many times. V usage is TRBV27 and J usage is TRBJ2-7; a possible D gene is TRBD1 (6 bases). CDR3 size: 13 residues. The germline gives CDR1 MNHEY, CDR2 SMNVEV (reference sequence). Trimming left V 7 bases short and J 7 bases short, with 17 bases between. The CDR3 spells CASTNKGGNEQYF. CDR3 in DNA: TGTGCCAGCACCAATAAAGGGGGAAATGAGCAGTACTTC.